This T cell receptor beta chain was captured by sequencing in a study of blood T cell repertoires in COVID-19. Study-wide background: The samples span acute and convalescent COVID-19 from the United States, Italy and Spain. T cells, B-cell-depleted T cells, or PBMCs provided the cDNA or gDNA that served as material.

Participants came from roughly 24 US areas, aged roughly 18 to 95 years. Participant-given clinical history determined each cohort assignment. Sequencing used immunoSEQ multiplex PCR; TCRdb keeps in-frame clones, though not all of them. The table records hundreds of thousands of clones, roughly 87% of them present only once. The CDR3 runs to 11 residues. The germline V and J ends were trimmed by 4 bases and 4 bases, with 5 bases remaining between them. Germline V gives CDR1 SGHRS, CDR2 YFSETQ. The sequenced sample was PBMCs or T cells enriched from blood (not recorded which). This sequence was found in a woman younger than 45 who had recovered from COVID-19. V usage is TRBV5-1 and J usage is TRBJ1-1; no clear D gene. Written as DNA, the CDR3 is TGCGCCAGCAGCGGGAGCACTGAAGCTTTCTTT. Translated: CASSGSTEAFF.